A selection of T cell receptor beta chains follows, all from one sample in a study of human T cells and chemical hapten exposure. In TCRdb, the RACE reads were re-called with MiXCR into one record per CDR3 protein. The data hold hundreds of thousands of distinct CDR3 sequences, with around 6% observed a single time. The starting material was whole blood, obtained in connection with sensitization to the hapten diphenylcyclopropenone (DPC). These receptors were obtained from a woman under 30 with alopecia areata. Some clones in this sample may be carry-over from other donors' samples. The CDR3 runs from the conserved cysteine through the conserved F or W. The order of the fields is J gene, V gene, clone size, D gene, CDR3 length, CDR3 protein, CDR3 DNA. D genes are given only for firm matches. Clone size is given for some rows only: seen once, a few or many times, or a class if the clone is expanded.

TRBJ2-3	TRBV4-1	-	TRBD2	16	CASSRLLAGNTDTQYF	TGCGCCAGCAGCCGACTACTAGCGGGGAACACAGATACGCAGTATTTT
TRBJ1-2	TRBV7-2	few	-	13	CASGTQATYGYTF	TGTGCCAGCGGGACACAGGCCACCTATGGCTACACCTTC
TRBJ2-7	TRBV25-1	-	TRBD1	15	CASSVPGTGSYEQYF	TGTGCCAGCAGTGTCCCCGGGACAGGGTCCTACGAGCAGTACTTC
TRBJ1-3	TRBV7-8	many	-	15	CASSLARATGNTIYF	TGTGCCAGCAGCTTAGCCAGGGCGACTGGAAACACCATATATTTT
TRBJ1-5	TRBV6-5	many	-	14	CASRRGGSNQPQHF	TGTGCCAGCAGGAGGGGGGGTAGCAATCAGCCCCAGCATTTT
TRBJ2-1	TRBV6-1	-	-	12	CASSAGNNEQFF	TGTGCCAGCAGTGCGGGGAACAATGAGCAGTTCTTC
TRBJ2-1	TRBV11-3	many	-	15	CASSLTGGVYNEQFF	TGTGCCAGCAGCTTAACAGGGGGGGTTTACAATGAGCAGTTCTTC
TRBJ2-1	TRBV7-2	-	TRBD2	16	CASSLARGDAYNEQFF	TGTGCCAGCAGCTTAGCGCGGGGGGACGCCTACAATGAGCAGTTCTTC
TRBJ1-1	TRBV10-3	few	-	12	CAIGNYRDEAFF	TGTGCCATCGGGAATTACAGGGATGAAGCTTTCTTT
TRBJ2-3	TRBV2	many	TRBD2	13	CASQRGGIDTQYF	TGTGCCAGCCAGCGGGGGGGCATAGATACGCAGTATTTT
TRBJ2-3	TRBV10-3	few	TRBD2	13	CAISGGGADTQYF	TGTGCCATCAGTGGTGGGGGGGCAGATACGCAGTATTTT
TRBJ1-5	TRBV10-3	-	TRBD1	15	CAISDPGQGNQPQHF	TGTGCCATCAGTGACCCCGGACAGGGAAATCAGCCCCAGCATTTT
TRBJ2-3	TRBV10-3	few	-	12	CAISETPDTQYF	TGTGCCATCAGTGAGACCCCGGATACGCAGTATTTT
TRBJ2-3	TRBV20-1	-	-	14	CSARLRSSTDTQYF	TGCAGTGCTAGACTGAGATCTAGCACAGATACGCAGTATTTT
TRBJ2-3	TRBV6-6	-	-	15	CASSYRAGRSDTQYF	TGTGCCAGCAGTTACAGGGCAGGCAGATCAGATACGCAGTATTTT
TRBJ1-1	TRBV3-1	few	-	14	CASSLYRVEAEAFF	TGTGCCAGCAGCTTGTACAGGGTTGAGGCTGAAGCTTTCTTT
TRBJ2-7	TRBV18	few	-	15	CASSPRRDKGYEQYF	TGTGCCAGCTCACCCAGGCGGGACAAGGGATACGAGCAGTACTTC
TRBJ2-7	TRBV20-1	few	-	11	CSARGAYEQYF	TGCAGTGCTAGAGGGGCTTACGAGCAGTACTTC
TRBJ1-5	TRBV7-2	few	TRBD1	16	CASSLVGQGANQPQHF	TGTGCCAGCAGCTTAGTGGGACAGGGGGCCAATCAGCCCCAGCATTTT
TRBJ1-6	TRBV7-8	few	TRBD1	18	CASSLPHRDSGYNSPLHF	TGTGCCAGCAGCTTACCCCACAGGGACAGCGGCTATAATTCACCCCTCCACTTT
TRBJ2-7	TRBV5-4	-	TRBD1	14	CASSFGQGGNEQYF	TGTGCCAGCAGCTTTGGACAGGGGGGAAACGAGCAGTACTTC
TRBJ1-1	TRBV5-1	many	-	15	CASSTSGGLWPEAFF	TGCGCCAGCAGCACCTCCGGGGGCCTGTGGCCTGAAGCTTTCTTT
TRBJ1-5	TRBV12-3/TRBV12-4	-	-	14	CASSFGANGQPQHF	TGTGCCAGCAGTTTCGGGGCCAACGGCCAGCCCCAGCATTTT
TRBJ2-7	TRBV10-2	-	TRBD1	13	CASSKEMDREQYF	TGCGCCAGCTCAAAAGAGATGGACAGGGAGCAGTACTTC
TRBJ2-3	TRBV9	-	TRBD2	14	CASSVASGGNTQYF	TGTGCCAGCAGCGTAGCTAGCGGGGGTAATACGCAGTATTTT
TRBJ2-2	TRBV6-5	few	TRBD2	22	CASSYTPPGRGRGKGNTGELFF	TGTGCCAGCAGTTATACCCCTCCCGGGAGGGGGAGGGGGAAGGGTAACACCGGGGAGCTGTTTTTT
TRBJ2-7	TRBV6-5	-	TRBD2	15	CASSTSGGPSYEQYF	TGTGCCAGCAGCACTAGCGGGGGCCCCTCCTACGAGCAGTACTTC
TRBJ1-1	TRBV18	few	-	15	CASSPRTELNTEAFF	TGTGCCAGCTCACCACGAACGGAACTGAACACTGAAGCTTTCTTT
TRBJ2-1	TRBV27	many	-	13	CASSSSRNNEQFF	TGTGCCAGCAGTTCCAGCAGAAACAATGAGCAGTTCTTC
TRBJ1-2	TRBV6-2/TRBV6-3	many	-	15	CASSEDFSLSYGYTF	TGTGCCAGCAGTGAGGACTTTTCACTGAGCTATGGCTACACCTTC
TRBJ2-3	TRBV5-1	few	-	14	CASSLDVSTDTQYF	TGCGCCAGCAGCTTGGACGTTAGCACAGATACGCAGTATTTT
TRBJ1-4	TRBV5-5	-	-	14	CASSLGIPLGELFF	TGTGCCAGCAGCTTGGGCATTCCCTTGGGAGAACTGTTTTTT
TRBJ1-4	TRBV7-2	many	-	15	CASSYGSTTNEKLFF	TGTGCCAGCAGCTACGGGTCAACAACTAATGAAAAACTGTTTTTT
TRBJ2-3	TRBV5-1	few	-	14	CASVSGGLEDTQYF	TGCGCCAGCGTTTCCGGGGGCCTTGAGGATACGCAGTATTTT
TRBJ1-2	TRBV28	-	TRBD1	15	CASWEGQGGVYGYTF	TGTGCCAGCTGGGAAGGACAGGGAGGGGTCTATGGCTACACCTTC
TRBJ1-6	TRBV5-6	few	-	17	CASSLKIGGGRDSPLHF	TGTGCCAGCAGCTTGAAGATTGGAGGGGGAAGAGATTCACCCCTCCACTTT
TRBJ1-5	TRBV27	many	TRBD1	15	CASSLTGSGDQPQHF	TGTGCCAGCAGTTTGACAGGGAGTGGAGATCAGCCCCAGCATTTT
TRBJ1-2	TRBV6-5	few	-	13	CASSYGLEYGYTF	TGTGCCAGCAGTTATGGACTGGAGTATGGCTACACCTTC
TRBJ1-2	TRBV7-2	-	-	14	CASSFREANYGYTF	TGTGCCAGCAGCTTCCGGGAAGCTAACTATGGCTACACCTTC
TRBJ2-7	TRBV6-1	few	-	13	CASRGGGTYEQYF	TGTGCCAGCAGGGGCGGGGGCACCTACGAGCAGTACTTC